The clone carrying this T cell receptor (beta chain) was seen just once. Its antigen remains unknown. This CDR3 region has 14 residues. The V gene lost 6 bases and the J gene lost 0 bases, with 11 bases spanning the gap. Germline values: CDR1 SQVTM, CDR2 ANQGSEA. This entry comes from a study of shared clonotypes between healthy human individuals. Overall study results and limits: The donor pool, a small one, limited the genetic and exposure-history diversity represented.

Produced via immunoSEQ multiplex PCR; TCRdb's table is partial and in-frame only. The repertoire holds approximately 500,000 clones, with 81% as singletons. None of the donors, who were healthy HIV-negative adults, had recently had acute infections or vaccinations. This rearrangement joins TRBV29-1 to TRBJ2-2, with D perhaps TRBD2 (6 bases). The receptor's source is a woman between 40 and 55 years old in good health. Some clones in this sample may be carry-over from other donors' samples. The material sequenced was PBMCs. CDR3 sequence: CSVGGTSNTGELFF. In DNA form, the CDR3 reads TGCAGCGTCGGTGGGACTTCGAACACCGGGGAGCTGTTTTTT.